These 14 T cell receptor beta chains were sequenced from one sample in a study of regulatory T cells in long-lasting Graves disease. CDR3-region Arm-PCR and iRepertoire HTBI primers produced the TCR beta libraries. TCRdb analysed the multiplex PCR reads with MiXCR anew, one entry per CDR3 protein. The sample carries 450,000 to 500,000 distinct CDR3 sequences, roughly 16% recorded once. Noted time point: newly diagnosed GD, antithyroid drugs for less than 3 months. Construction of the TCR library relied on RNA isolated from PBMCs. The sample was also reused in another study, on T cells in Graves' hyperthyroidism and ophthalmopathy.

The sample in question was peripheral blood mononuclear cells (PBMCs), obtained at new diagnosis, from a patient treated with antithyroid drugs. The receptors were gathered from a man aged 35 to 55 with Graves disease.

This clonotype has a count of ten or more. The chain couples TRBV5-1 to TRBJ2-7; 10 positions agree with TRBD2. Trimming removed 4 bases from V and 0 bases from J; junction bases left unmatched: 4. The CDR3 runs 15 residues. Germline V lookup: CDR1 SGHRS, CDR2 YFSETQ. The CDR3 spells CASSPPSGSSYEQYF. As DNA, the CDR3 is TGCGCCAGCAGCCCCCCTAGCGGGAGCTCCTACGAGCAGTACTTC.

In this sample, this clonotype turned up many times. The chain has TRBV28 and TRBJ2-5, with D hard to call. CDR3 length equals 14 residues. Deletions cut 0 bases from V and 3 bases from J, with 8 bases between. In germline, CDR1 is MDHEN, CDR2 SYDVKM. CDR3 in amino acids: CASSLWLSEETQYF. CDR3 nucleotide sequence: TGTGCCAGCAGTTTATGGTTGTCAGAAGAGACCCAGTACTTC.

This clonotype showed up just a few times. The chain carries TRBV11-2 and TRBJ2-7; 9 bases agree with TRBD2. V lost 2 bases and J lost 3; bases outside the gene matches: 5. CDR1 and CDR2 (germline): SGHAT, FQNNGV. The CDR3 runs to 15 residues. The CDR3 sequence is CASSLLAGNNYEQYF. DNA of the CDR3: TGTGCCAGCAGCTTACTAGCGGGAAACAACTACGAGCAGTACTTC.

This clonotype has more than one count but fewer than ten. The chain has TRBV7-6 and TRBJ2-7, with no clear D. CDR1 SGHVS and CDR2 FNYEAQ come from the germline V gene. V was cut by 7 bases and J by 1 base, with 17 bases left in between. The CDR3 runs to 15 residues. The CDR3 loop is CASTESLGRSYEQYF. The DNA for the CDR3 is TGTGCCAGCACCGAGAGTCTAGGGCGGTCCTACGAGCAGTACTTC.

This clonotype was seen at least ten times. The rearrangement joins TRBV30 to TRBJ2-7; maybe TRBD2 (6 bases). CDR3 length: 16 residues. Trimming cost V 4 bases and J 2 bases, with 21 bases left between them. The germline V gene encodes CDR1 GTSNPN and CDR2 SVGIG (reference sequence). This chain's CDR3 is CAWIPALGTVAYEQYF. Written as DNA, the CDR3 is TGTGCCTGGATCCCAGCCTTAGGGACTGTAGCCTACGAGCAGTACTTC. The full variable domain, completed using reference TRBV30 and TRBJ2-7, is SQTIHQWPATLVQPVGSPLSLECTVEGTSNPNLYWYRQAAGRGLQLLFYSVGIGQISSEVPQNLSASRPQDRQFILSSKKLLLSDSGFYLCAWIPALGTVAYEQYFGPGTRLTVT.

This clonotype was recorded many times. The rearrangement joins TRBV28 to TRBJ1-3, with D unresolved. The V gene lost 2 bases and the J gene lost 1 base, with 9 bases spanning the gap. This CDR3 contains 15 residues. CDR1 and CDR2 (germline): MDHEN, SYDVKM. DNA for the CDR3: TGTGCCAGCAGTTTAGACTCGGTTTCTGGAAACACCATATATTTT. Its protein is CASSLDSVSGNTIYF.

This clonotype showed up many times. V and J are TRBV28 and TRBJ2-2; 13 bases match TRBD2. This CDR3 spans 16 amino acids. CDR1 MDHEN and CDR2 SYDVKM come from the germline V gene. The ends lost 6 bases at V and 4 bases at J; junction bases unmatched: 5. This CDR3 reads CASRDGLAGATGELFF. The CDR3 coding sequence is TGTGCCAGCAGGGATGGACTAGCGGGAGCCACCGGGGAGCTGTTTTTT.

This clonotype was observed at least ten times. V usage is TRBV2 and J usage is TRBJ2-1; D remains ambiguous. V lost 6 bases, J lost 8 bases, and 11 bases lay in between. The germline CDR1 and CDR2 sequences are SNHLY and FYNNEI. The CDR3 extends over 12 amino acids. The CDR3 nucleotides read TGTGCCAGCAGCTTAGGAGTCTATGAGCAGTTCTTC. Protein sequence: CASSLGVYEQFF. Using reference TRBV2 and TRBJ2-1 for the parts outside the CDR3, the full variable domain is EPEVTQTPSHQVTQMGQEVILRCVPISNHLYFYWYRQILGQKVEFLVSFYNNEISEKSEIFDDQFSVERPDGSNFTLKIRSTKLEDSAMYFCASSLGVYEQFFGPGTRLTVL.

This clonotype was recorded a few times. This chain links TRBV20-1 with TRBJ1-5; 7 bases are shared with TRBD1. From germline, CDR1 is DFQATT and CDR2 SNEGSKA (reference sequence). The CDR3 has 16 amino acids. V trimming: 1 base; J trimming: 2 bases; junction bases outside the gene matches: 8. CDR3 protein: CSARVNRGIGNQPQHF. The DNA for the CDR3 is TGCAGTGCTAGAGTGAACAGGGGAATAGGCAATCAGCCCCAGCATTTT.

Of note for this clonotype: Just one base apart from a much larger clone, this may be a read error. The chain has TRBV28 and TRBJ1-6, with TRBD1 identical over 8 bases. The germline V gene encodes CDR1 MDHEN and CDR2 SYDVKM. There are 14 residues in the CDR3. The CDR3: CSSSPTGVSPPLHF. CDR3 sequence (DNA): TGTTCCAGCAGTCCGACAGGGGTGAGCCCACCCCTCCACTTT.

The table lists this clonotype with many counts. This rearrangement joins TRBV27 to TRBJ2-1, with TRBD2 matching 11 bases. CDR3 length: 18 residues. Losses at the gene ends were 5 bases for V and 0 bases for J; bases not matched to a gene: 9. The germline CDR1 and CDR2 sequences are MNHEY and SMNVEV (reference sequence). CDR3 in DNA: TGTGCCAGCAGTCCGATAGCGGGAGGGCGGAGCTCCTACAATGAGCAGTTCTTC. Translated: CASSPIAGGRSSYNEQFF.

This chain connects TRBV7-9 to TRBJ1-6; D unresolved. Trimming shortened V by 1 base and J by 6 bases, and 7 bases separated the two germline ends. There are 14 residues in the CDR3. From germline, CDR1 is SEHNR and CDR2 FQNEAQ (reference sequence). Written as DNA, the CDR3 is TGTGCCAGCAGCTTAGACAGAACTAATTCACCCCTCCACTTT. It specifies CASSLDRTNSPLHF.

This clonotype was detected many times. This chain uses TRBV7-9 with TRBJ2-1; no definite D call. This CDR3 region has 14 residues. Germline lookup yields CDR1 SEHNR and CDR2 FQNEAQ (reference sequence). The ends were cut back, 3 bases at V and 2 bases at J, with 8 bases in the middle. The CDR3 nucleotides are TGTGCCAGCAGCTTTTTCGGCCCCTACAATGAGCAGTTCTTC. As protein: CASSFFGPYNEQFF.

The J gene is TRBJ1-1, the V gene TRBV3-1; a possible D gene is TRBD1 (6 bases). V was clipped by 1 base and J by 3 bases, with 12 bases between them. Germline V gene data show CDR1 as LGHDT and CDR2 as YNNKEL (reference sequence). This CDR3 is built from 15 residues. The CDR3 nucleotides read TGTGCCAGCAGCCAAGCCGGGACACCGGACACTGAAGCTTTCTTT. Translated, it gives CASSQAGTPDTEAFF.